This TCR beta chain was sequenced for a study of human T cells and chemical hapten exposure. The wider study: 2% DPC applied to a roughly 2 cm by roughly 2 cm arm area sensitized donors. Patients, a majority of them female, were diagnosed with alopecia areata, totalis or universalis.

Whole-study results and caveats: Versus controls, significantly more large CDR3 similarity clusters arose from expanded TCRs. Alopecia affected the donors, so their immune response may differ from healthy people's.

Time point: patch test 1, 2 weeks after DPC sensitization. Treatment in this sample: therapeutic diphenylcyclopropenone sensitization with weekly scalp DPC. TCRdb passed the RACE reads through MiXCR, listing each CDR3 protein once. Of 150,000 to 200,000 distinct CDR3 sequences detected, more than 12% appear once; the ten largest clones hold approximately 1.5%. In this sample, this clonotype turned up a few times. Its target is unknown. The origin of this receptor is a woman aged 30 to 39 with alopecia areata. Some clones in this sample may be carry-over from other donors' samples. The material was whole blood, obtained in connection with sensitization to the hapten diphenylcyclopropenone (DPC).

CDR3 in DNA: TGCAGTGCTAACCGCGGACCAATGCAGTACTTC. It yields the protein CSANRGPMQYF. The chain has TRBV20-1 and TRBJ2-7; no reliable D call. The germline CDR1 and CDR2 sequences are DFQATT and SNEGSKA (reference sequence). CDR3 length equals 11 residues. With 4 bases removed from V and 9 bases from J, the gap between germline ends came to 13 bases.